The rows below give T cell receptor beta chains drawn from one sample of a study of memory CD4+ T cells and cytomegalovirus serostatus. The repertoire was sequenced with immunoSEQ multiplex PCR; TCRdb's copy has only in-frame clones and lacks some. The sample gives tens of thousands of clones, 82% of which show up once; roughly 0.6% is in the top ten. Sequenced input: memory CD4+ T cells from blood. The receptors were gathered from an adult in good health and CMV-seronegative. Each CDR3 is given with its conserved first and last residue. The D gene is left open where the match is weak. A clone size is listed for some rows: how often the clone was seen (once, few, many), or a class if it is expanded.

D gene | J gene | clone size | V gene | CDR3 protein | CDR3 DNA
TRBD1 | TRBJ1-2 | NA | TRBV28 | CASSFSYRDRDGGTHGYTF | TGTGCCAGCAGTTTTAGTTACCGGGACAGGGATGGGGGGACCCATGGCTACACCTTC
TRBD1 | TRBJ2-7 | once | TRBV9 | CASSAGTGGREQYF | TGTGCCAGCAGCGCCGGGACAGGGGGACGCGAGCAGTACTTC
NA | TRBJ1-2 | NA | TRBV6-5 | CASSYDGSAGYGYTF | TGTGCCAGCAGTTACGACGGTTCGGCCGGCTATGGCTACACCTTC
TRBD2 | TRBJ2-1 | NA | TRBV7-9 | CASSSGQWGLAGQYNEQFF | TGTGCCAGCAGCTCGGGACAGTGGGGGCTAGCGGGACAATACAATGAGCAGTTCTTC
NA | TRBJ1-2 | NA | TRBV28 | CASSLGGRWYGYTF | TGTGCCAGCAGTTTAGGGGGGCGCTGGTATGGCTACACCTTC
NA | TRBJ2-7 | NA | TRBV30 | CAWSIGGSSYEQYF | TGTGCCTGGAGTATCGGGGGCAGCTCCTACGAGCAGTACTTC
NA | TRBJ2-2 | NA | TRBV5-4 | CATHGGRGLTGELFF | TGTGCCACCCACGGCGGAAGGGGCTTAACCGGGGAGCTGTTTTTT
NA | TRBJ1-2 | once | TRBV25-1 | CASRATGARYGYTF | TGTGCCAGCAGAGCCACCGGGGCCAGATATGGCTACACCTTC
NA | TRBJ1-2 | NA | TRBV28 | CASSLVPPEGYTF | TGTGCCAGCAGTTTAGTGCCTCCCGAGGGCTACACCTTC
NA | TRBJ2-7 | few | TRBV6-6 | CASSYDGGKDEQYF | TGTGCCAGCAGTTACGATGGAGGGAAGGACGAGCAGTACTTC
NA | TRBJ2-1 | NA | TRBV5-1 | CASSLSVQSYNEQFF | TGCGCCAGCAGCTTAAGCGTCCAGAGCTACAATGAGCAGTTCTTC
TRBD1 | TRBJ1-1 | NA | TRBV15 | CATSFRTGDEAFF | TGTGCCACCAGCTTTCGGACAGGGGATGAAGCTTTCTTT
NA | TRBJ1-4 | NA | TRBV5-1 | CASSSASTNEKLFF | TGCGCCAGCAGCTCCGCTTCAACTAATGAAAAACTGTTTTTT
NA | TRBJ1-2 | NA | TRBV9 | CASSVEGHSNYGYTF | TGTGCCAGCAGCGTAGAGGGACACTCTAACTATGGCTACACCTTC
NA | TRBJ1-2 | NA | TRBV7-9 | CASSSWGDYGYTF | TGTGCCAGCAGCTCCTGGGGGGACTATGGCTACACCTTC
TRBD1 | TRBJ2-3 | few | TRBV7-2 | CASSLKGAPTQYF | TGTGCCAGCAGCTTAAAGGGGGCCCCTACGCAGTATTTT
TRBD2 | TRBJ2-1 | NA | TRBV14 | CASSQDPSDSGGWSSYNEQFF | TGTGCCAGCAGCCAAGACCCATCAGATAGCGGGGGTTGGAGCTCCTACAATGAGCAGTTCTTC
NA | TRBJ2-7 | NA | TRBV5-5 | CASSLVSSYEQYF | TGTGCCAGCAGCTTGGTCAGCTCCTACGAGCAGTACTTC
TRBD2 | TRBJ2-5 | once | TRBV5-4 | CASSTGTSGGFETQYF | TGTGCCAGCAGCACCGGGACTAGCGGGGGGTTCGAGACCCAGTACTTC
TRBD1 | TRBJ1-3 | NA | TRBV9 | CASSVSGTASGNTIYF | TGTGCCAGCAGCGTGTCCGGGACAGCCTCTGGAAACACCATATATTTT
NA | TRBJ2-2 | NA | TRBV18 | CASSPQSRGSTGELFF | TGTGCCAGCTCACCACAGTCTCGGGGTTCCACCGGGGAGCTGTTTTTT
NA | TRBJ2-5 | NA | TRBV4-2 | CASSLGDSRTQYF | TGTGCCAGCAGCTTGGGGGACTCGAGGACCCAGTACTTC
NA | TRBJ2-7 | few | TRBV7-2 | CASSTGDYEQYF | TGTGCCAGCAGTACTGGGGACTACGAGCAGTACTTC
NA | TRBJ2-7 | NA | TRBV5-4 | CASSFRVSYEQYF | TGTGCCAGCAGCTTCAGGGTCTCCTACGAGCAGTACTTC
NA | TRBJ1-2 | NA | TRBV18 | CASSPGPWSYGYTF | TGTGCCAGCTCACCCGGTCCCTGGAGTTATGGCTACACCTTC
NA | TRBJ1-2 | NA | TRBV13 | CASSLEGLGYTF | TGTGCCAGCAGCTTGGAGGGGCTGGGCTACACCTTC
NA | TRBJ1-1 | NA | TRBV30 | CAWSGAIRDRDTEAFF | TGTGCCTGGAGTGGGGCTATTCGAGACCGGGACACTGAAGCTTTCTTT
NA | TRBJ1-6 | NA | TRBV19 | CASKKDSYNSPLHF | TGTGCCAGTAAGAAGGACAGCTATAATTCACCCCTCCACTTT
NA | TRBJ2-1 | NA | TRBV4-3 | CASSQEGGQLGNEQFF | TGCGCCAGCAGCCAAGAGGGGGGGCAATTAGGCAATGAGCAGTTCTTC
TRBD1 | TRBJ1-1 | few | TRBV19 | CASRDRGNTEAFF | TGTGCCAGTAGGGACAGGGGGAACACTGAAGCTTTCTTT
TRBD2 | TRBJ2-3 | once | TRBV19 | CASTLAGDTDTQYF | TGTGCCAGTACTCTAGCGGGGGACACAGATACGCAGTATTTT
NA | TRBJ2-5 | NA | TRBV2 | CASGSVGVQETQYF | TGTGCCAGCGGCTCGGTGGGGGTCCAAGAGACCCAGTACTTC
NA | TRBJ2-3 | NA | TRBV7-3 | CASSLNVGGTDTQYF | TGTGCCAGCAGCTTAAACGTGGGGGGCACAGATACGCAGTATTTT
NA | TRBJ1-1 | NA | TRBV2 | CASKLWAGPEAFF | TGTGCCAGCAAGTTGTGGGCCGGACCTGAAGCTTTCTTT
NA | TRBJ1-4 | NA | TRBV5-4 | CASSKESAEKLFF | TGTGCCAGCAGCAAGGAGAGCGCAGAAAAACTGTTTTTT
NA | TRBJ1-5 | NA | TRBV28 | CATRGAYQPQHF | TGTGCCACTCGGGGGGCCTATCAGCCCCAGCATTTT
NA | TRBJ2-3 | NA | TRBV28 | CASSLRGGGSTDTQYF | TGTGCCAGCAGTTTGAGGGGCGGCGGGAGCACAGATACGCAGTATTTT
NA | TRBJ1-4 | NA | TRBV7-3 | CASSLEGGKLFF | TGTGCCAGCAGCTTAGAAGGGGGAAAACTGTTTTTT
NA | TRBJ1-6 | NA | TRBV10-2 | CASSEWGVNSPLHF | TGCGCCAGCAGTGAATGGGGGGTTAATTCACCCCTCCACTTT
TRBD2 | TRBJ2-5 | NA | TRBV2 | CASILGLANQETQYF | TGTGCCAGCATCCTGGGACTAGCGAACCAAGAGACCCAGTACTTC
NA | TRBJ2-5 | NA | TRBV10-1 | CAIQETQYF | TGCGCCATCCAAGAGACCCAGTACTTC
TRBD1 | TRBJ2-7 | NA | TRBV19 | CASGDRAYEQYF | TGTGCCAGTGGGGACAGGGCCTACGAGCAGTACTTC
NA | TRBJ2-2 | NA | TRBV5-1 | CATRRGAATGELFF | TGCGCCACCCGTCGGGGGGCTGCCACCGGGGAGCTGTTTTTT
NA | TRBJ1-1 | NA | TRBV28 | CASSKPQGENTEAFF | TGTGCCAGCAGTAAGCCCCAAGGGGAGAACACTGAAGCTTTCTTT
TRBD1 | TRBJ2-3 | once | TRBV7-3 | CASSQTSTGTGVDTQYF | TGTGCCAGCAGCCAAACTTCGACCGGGACAGGGGTAGATACGCAGTATTTT